This is a list of T cell receptor beta chains from one sample in a study of blood T cell repertoires in COVID-19. The repertoire was sequenced with immunoSEQ multiplex PCR; TCRdb's copy has only in-frame clones and lacks some. The profile shows about 88,000 clones, 90% to 95% of them singletons. Sequencing was performed on peripheral blood. The source of these receptors is a man between 60 and 70 years old with acute or convalescent COVID-19. Each CDR3 is given with its conserved first and last residue. D genes are given only for firm matches. Clone size is shown for a subset of rows, as once, few, many or a class of expanded clone.

size: NA; V: TRBV18; J: TRBJ1-4; D: NA; CDR3: CASSHPGGTNEKLFF; DNA: TGTGCCAGCTCACACCCCGGAGGGACGAATGAAAAACTGTTTTTT
size: NA; V: TRBV6-1; J: TRBJ2-3; D: TRBD1; CDR3: CASSERTRTGTQYF; DNA: TGTGCCAGCAGTGAACGCACCCGGACAGGTACGCAGTATTTT
size: few; V: TRBV27; J: TRBJ2-1; D: NA; CDR3: CASTWSSSYNEQFF; DNA: TGTGCCAGCACTTGGTCTAGCTCCTACAATGAGCAGTTCTTC
size: NA; V: TRBV7-3; J: TRBJ1-5; D: NA; CDR3: CASSLDLNQPQHF; DNA: TGTGCCAGCAGCTTAGACTTAAATCAGCCCCAGCATTTT
size: NA; V: TRBV7-8; J: TRBJ2-5; D: TRBD2; CDR3: CASSLTPGGETQYF; DNA: TGTGCCAGCAGCTTGACCCCGGGGGGGGAGACCCAGTACTTC
size: once; V: TRBV19; J: TRBJ1-2; D: TRBD1; CDR3: CASSITGGDHGYTF; DNA: TGTGCCAGTAGTATAACAGGGGGCGACCATGGCTACACCTTC
size: NA; V: TRBV6-2/TRBV6-3; J: TRBJ1-6; D: TRBD1; CDR3: CASSYLPGQGVSPLHF; DNA: TGTGCCAGCAGTTACCTCCCGGGACAGGGTGTTTCACCCCTCCACTTT
size: once; V: TRBV5-6; J: TRBJ2-1; D: NA; CDR3: CASLRRGIWNEQFF; DNA: TGTGCCAGCCTACGGAGGGGAATTTGGAATGAGCAGTTCTTC
size: NA; V: TRBV11-2; J: TRBJ2-7; D: NA; CDR3: CASTDTSSSYEQYF; DNA: TGTGCCAGCACCGATACTAGTTCGTCCTACGAGCAGTACTTC
size: NA; V: TRBV5-1; J: TRBJ1-2; D: TRBD1; CDR3: CASSPGQGSDYGYTF; DNA: TGCGCCAGCAGCCCGGGACAGGGGTCGGACTATGGCTACACCTTC
size: NA; V: TRBV27; J: TRBJ2-5; D: TRBD2; CDR3: CASSSGRTRQETQYF; DNA: TGTGCCAGCAGTTCGGGACGGACTAGACAAGAGACCCAGTACTTC
size: NA; V: TRBV7-9; J: TRBJ2-1; D: TRBD2; CDR3: CASSLIGGRTNEQFF; DNA: TGTGCCAGCAGCTTGATCGGCGGGAGGACCAATGAGCAGTTCTTC
size: few; V: TRBV27; J: TRBJ1-3; D: NA; CDR3: CASSFGRGNTIYF; DNA: TGTGCCAGCAGTTTTGGCAGAGGAAACACCATATATTTT
size: NA; V: TRBV4-2; J: TRBJ2-7; D: TRBD2; CDR3: CASSSTRAGGVDEQYF; DNA: TGTGCCAGCAGCTCGACGAGGGCGGGAGGGGTGGACGAGCAGTACTTC
size: NA; V: TRBV7-8; J: TRBJ2-3; D: TRBD1; CDR3: CASSFFGTGEQYF; DNA: TGTGCCAGCAGCTTCTTCGGGACAGGAGAGCAGTATTTT
size: NA; V: TRBV28; J: TRBJ1-5; D: NA; CDR3: CASSYPGEGSQPQHF; DNA: TGTGCCAGCAGTTACCCCGGGGAGGGAAGTCAGCCCCAGCATTTT
size: NA; V: TRBV28; J: TRBJ1-5; D: TRBD1; CDR3: CASSLPPPDRGNQPQHF; DNA: TGTGCCAGCAGTCTGCCCCCCCCCGACAGGGGCAATCAGCCCCAGCATTTT
size: few; V: TRBV21-1; J: TRBJ2-6; D: NA; CDR3: CASSAPGLAGKGGANVLTF; DNA: TGTGCCAGCAGCGCACCGGGACTAGCGGGAAAGGGTGGGGCCAACGTCCTGACTTTC
size: NA; V: TRBV19; J: TRBJ2-1; D: TRBD2; CDR3: CASCYDCGDAGEVYNEQFF; DNA: TGTGCCAGTTGCTACGATTGCGGGGACGCGGGAGAGGTCTACAATGAGCAGTTCTTC
size: few; V: TRBV11-2; J: TRBJ2-1; D: TRBD2; CDR3: CASSSRYRETSGRWNEQFF; DNA: TGTGCCAGCAGCTCCCGTTACCGCGAGACTAGCGGGAGATGGAATGAGCAGTTCTTC
size: NA; V: TRBV3-1/TRBV3-2; J: TRBJ2-5; D: TRBD2; CDR3: CASSLLTSGRGETQYF; DNA: TGTGCCAGCAGCCTACTGACTAGCGGGAGAGGAGAGACCCAGTACTTC
size: few; V: TRBV7-2; J: TRBJ2-7; D: NA; CDR3: CASSYDRSFSYEQYF; DNA: TGTGCCAGCAGTTACGACAGGAGCTTTTCCTACGAGCAGTACTTC